These 4 T cell receptor beta chains came from one sample sequenced in a study of OX40 agonist ivuxolimab in advanced cancers. Sequenced by immunoSEQ multiplex PCR; TCRdb stores in-frame clones only, minus some. The sample has 25,000 or so clones; about four fifths are singletons. The specimen was CD4+ or CD8+ T cells sorted from blood, collected in a trial of the OX40 agonist ivuxolimab. Receptors originate from an adult with an advanced solid tumor such as melanoma, head and neck, liver or kidney cancer.

V is TRBV28 and J is TRBJ1-2; D uncertain. Germline V lookup: CDR1 MDHEN, CDR2 SYDVKM. Trimming stripped 6 bases from V and 1 base from J, with 15 bases between. The CDR3 consists of 15 residues. The DNA for the CDR3 is TGTGCCAGCAGCCAAACCCTTATCCTTAACTATGGCTACACCTTC. It codes for CASSQTLILNYGYTF.

This chain links TRBV6-1 with TRBJ1-5; D gene uncertain. CDR3 length equals 16 residues. Germline CDR1 reads MNHNS; CDR2 reads SASEGT. V dropped 1 base and J dropped 4 bases, with 14 bases sitting between them. The CDR3 reads CASSEEGSGFNQPQHF. CDR3 bases: TGTGCCAGCAGTGAAGAGGGATCAGGTTTTAATCAGCCCCAGCATTTT.

This sequence joins TRBV28 and TRBJ1-5; unclear D gene. The CDR3 has 16 amino acids. The V gene's germline CDR1 is MDHEN and CDR2 SYDVKM. V lost 3 bases, J lost 0 bases, and 12 bases lay in between. CDR3 nucleotide sequence: TGTGCCAGCAGTTTGGCCCTTCTCGGTAGCAATCAGCCCCAGCATTTT. Residues: CASSLALLGSNQPQHF.

The table lists this clone with a few counts. V is TRBV29-1 and J is TRBJ1-1, with 8 bases matching TRBD1. CDR1 is SQVTM, CDR2 ANQGSEA, per germline. The CDR3 is 13 amino acids. Trimming took 6 bases from V and 3 from J; bases not matched to a gene: 6. CDR3 in DNA: TGCAGCGTCGACACGGACAGGGACACTGAAGCTTTCTTT. Translated: CSVDTDRDTEAFF.